A selection of T cell receptor beta chains follows, all from one sample in a study of T cells in localized non-small cell lung cancer. Only in-frame clones appear in the TCRdb table, and some are missing; sequencing was by immunoSEQ multiplex PCR. The table shows tens of thousands of clones, with 89% occurring only once. The material was peripheral blood, obtained before any cancer treatment. Every receptor here comes from a woman between 35 and 75 years old with stage I lung adenocarcinoma. CDR3s include the opening cysteine and the closing phenylalanine or tryptophan. The D gene is left open where the match is weak. A row's size may be missing; if present it is once, few, many or a size class.

abundance	v_gene	d_gene	j_gene	CDR3aa	CDR3nt
-	TRBV18	-	TRBJ2-5	CASSPNQQETQYF	TGTGCCAGCTCACCAAATCAGCAAGAGACCCAGTACTTC
-	TRBV6-4	-	TRBJ1-2	CASSDSGYTGYTF	TGTGCCAGCAGTGACTCGGGGTATACTGGCTACACCTTC
-	TRBV10-3	-	TRBJ2-3	CAISVTTSTDTQYF	TGTGCCATCAGTGTGACGACCAGCACAGATACGCAGTATTTT
-	TRBV18	TRBD2	TRBJ2-7	CASSPRQREADEQYF	TGTGCCAGCTCACCACGACAGCGGGAGGCCGACGAGCAGTACTTC
-	TRBV5-4	-	TRBJ2-1	CASSQASEALEQFF	TGTGCCAGCTCGCAGGCTAGCGAGGCCCTCGAGCAGTTCTTC
-	TRBV5-1	-	TRBJ2-3	CASTSGLSTDTQYF	-
-	TRBV7-8	-	TRBJ1-1	CASSHGRVGTEAFF	TGTGCCAGCAGCCATGGCCGGGTGGGCACTGAAGCTTTCTTT
-	TRBV5-1	-	TRBJ2-1	CASRPSAVSYNEQFF	TGCGCCAGCAGACCCTCAGCCGTCTCCTACAATGAGCAGTTCTTC
-	TRBV7-2	-	TRBJ1-2	CASSLGGFDYGYTF	TGTGCCAGCAGCTTGGGGGGGTTTGACTATGGCTACACCTTC
-	TRBV18	-	TRBJ2-5	CASSPPPGGGEETQYF	TGTGCCAGCTCACCACCTCCGGGGGGCGGCGAAGAGACCCAGTACTTC
-	TRBV7-9	TRBD1	TRBJ1-1	CASSLRATGVATEAFF	TGTGCCAGCAGCTTAAGGGCTACAGGGGTGGCCACTGAAGCTTTCTTT
-	TRBV7-2	-	TRBJ2-7	CASSFGGGGREQYF	TGTGCCAGCAGCTTCGGGGGAGGGGGTAGAGAGCAGTACTTC
-	TRBV30	-	TRBJ2-1	CATGGQGLDEQFF	TGTGCAACCGGCGGCCAGGGGTTGGATGAGCAGTTCTTC
-	TRBV18	TRBD2	TRBJ2-5	CASSPVSGRVGETQYF	TGTGCCAGCTCACCCGTTAGCGGGAGGGTAGGAGAGACCCAGTACTTC
-	TRBV30	-	TRBJ2-7	CAWSVGGKGISYEQYF	TGTGCCTGGAGTGTAGGGGGGAAGGGTATCTCCTACGAGCAGTACTTC
once	TRBV19	-	TRBJ2-5	CASSMLLQETQYF	TGTGCCAGTAGTATGCTCCTCCAAGAGACCCAGTACTTC
-	TRBV9	-	TRBJ1-3	CASSVEEAGTGNTIYF	TGTGCCAGCAGCGTAGAGGAGGCAGGGACTGGAAACACCATATATTTT
once	TRBV28	TRBD1	TRBJ2-7	CASSGTGTYEQYF	TGTGCCAGCAGTGGGACAGGGACCTACGAGCAGTACTTC
-	TRBV5-5	-	TRBJ2-7	CASSSPGTTYEQYF	TGTGCCAGCAGCTCCCCCGGGACAACTTACGAGCAGTACTTC
-	TRBV2	-	TRBJ2-7	CASSLSSYEQYF	TGTGCCAGCAGCCTGAGCTCCTACGAGCAGTACTTC
-	TRBV5-4	TRBD2	TRBJ2-1	CASSWGLASYNEQFF	TGTGCCAGCAGCTGGGGACTAGCGTCCTACAATGAGCAGTTCTTC
-	TRBV6-5	-	TRBJ1-3	CASSPAGSGNTIYF	TGTGCCAGCAGCCCCGCAGGCTCTGGAAACACCATATATTTT
-	TRBV12-5	-	TRBJ2-6	CASGRAPAGQSRANVLTF	TGTGCTAGTGGTCGTGCTCCTGCAGGACAAAGTCGGGCCAACGTCCTGACTTTC
-	TRBV4-2	-	TRBJ2-7	CASSQGQGRQGEQYF	TGTGCCAGCAGCCAAGGTCAGGGGCGGCAAGGCGAGCAGTACTTC
-	TRBV5-4	TRBD1	TRBJ2-6	CATQGRGRPSGANVLTF	TGTGCCACCCAAGGCAGGGGGCGGCCCTCTGGGGCCAACGTCCTGACTTTC
few	TRBV7-9	-	TRBJ2-7	CASRNQGREQYF	TGTGCCAGCAGAAACCAGGGGAGAGAGCAGTACTTC
-	TRBV27	-	TRBJ2-7	CASSLAPSGDEQYF	TGTGCCAGCAGTTTAGCGCCCTCGGGAGACGAGCAGTACTTC
-	TRBV30	TRBD1	TRBJ1-2	CAWKSGRGLFGYTF	TGTGCCTGGAAATCGGGCAGGGGGCTTTTTGGCTACACCTTC
-	TRBV7-9	-	TRBJ1-1	CASSLEGSGVNTEAFF	TGTGCCAGCAGCTTAGAAGGGTCGGGGGTGAACACTGAAGCTTTCTTT
-	TRBV5-4	-	TRBJ1-2	CASSSQDRTNGYTF	TGTGCCAGCAGCTCTCAAGATCGGACAAATGGCTACACCTTC
-	TRBV7-3	-	TRBJ2-7	CASSSTGYGEQYF	TGTGCCAGCAGCTCCACAGGTTACGGCGAGCAGTACTTC
-	TRBV7-3	TRBD1	TRBJ1-5	CASSLRRQGAGKQPQHF	TGTGCCAGCAGCTTAAGACGACAGGGGGCAGGAAAGCAGCCCCAGCATTTT
-	TRBV28	-	TRBJ2-1	CASSLIGFNEQFF	TGTGCCAGCAGTTTAATAGGGTTCAATGAGCAGTTCTTC
-	TRBV7-9	-	TRBJ1-1	CASSLAPGYTEAFF	TGTGCCAGCAGCTTAGCTCCCGGCTACACTGAAGCTTTCTTT
-	TRBV5-1	TRBD1	TRBJ2-6	CASSLDGTGRPGANVLTF	TGCGCCAGCAGCTTGGACGGGACAGGGCGCCCTGGGGCCAACGTCCTGACTTTC
-	TRBV2	TRBD1	TRBJ1-6	CASSRTGRANNSPLHF	TGTGCCAGCAGCCGGACAGGAAGAGCTAATAATTCACCCCTCCACTTT
-	TRBV9	TRBD1	TRBJ2-3	CASSPRQGSTDTQYF	TGTGCCAGCAGCCCCCGACAGGGATCCACAGATACGCAGTATTTT
-	TRBV9	-	TRBJ2-3	CASTLGGTSTDTQYF	TGTGCCAGCACCCTGGGGGGAACTAGCACAGATACGCAGTATTTT
-	TRBV4-1	-	TRBJ2-7	CASGVPLSYEQYF	TGCGCCTCCGGGGTCCCGCTATCCTACGAGCAGTACTTC
-	TRBV28	-	TRBJ2-1	CASSFPQGRNEQFF	TGTGCCAGCAGTTTCCCGCAGGGAAGGAATGAGCAGTTCTTC
-	TRBV19	-	TRBJ2-6	CASSIRSGPGANVLTF	TGTGCCAGTAGTATCAGATCCGGGCCTGGGGCCAACGTCCTGACTTTC
-	TRBV5-1	-	TRBJ2-3	CASSLSSRTDTQYF	TGCGCCAGCAGCTTGAGTAGTCGCACAGATACGCAGTATTTT
-	TRBV7-2	TRBD1	TRBJ1-1	CASSQRDRGLNTEAFF	TGTGCCAGCAGCCAAAGGGACAGGGGACTGAACACTGAAGCTTTCTTT
-	TRBV5-8	TRBD2	TRBJ2-1	CAGRGVAGVYNEQFF	TGTGCCGGTCGGGGGGTAGCGGGAGTCTACAATGAGCAGTTCTTC
-	TRBV6-5	-	TRBJ2-7	CASSYSGGGIYEQYF	TGTGCCAGCAGTTACTCAGGAGGGGGAATCTACGAGCAGTACTTC
-	TRBV9	TRBD2	TRBJ2-2	CASSFSGPTGELFF	TGTGCCAGCAGCTTTAGCGGGCCCACCGGGGAGCTGTTTTTT
once	TRBV5-8	-	TRBJ2-3	CASSSQGSALYSTDTQYF	TGTGCCAGCAGCTCCCAGGGAAGCGCGCTATATAGCACAGATACGCAGTATTTT